Listed below are T cell receptor beta chains from one sample, sequenced in a study of cytomegalovirus exposure and HLA in healthy donors. Sequenced by immunoSEQ multiplex PCR; TCRdb stores in-frame clones only, minus some. The table lists 130,000 or so clones, roughly 87% of them singletons. The specimen sequenced was PBMCs. These receptors were taken from a woman aged 40-49 years in good health and CMV-seronegative. CDR3s include the opening cysteine and the closing phenylalanine or tryptophan. Fields, in order: D gene, V gene, J gene, clone size, CDR3 protein, CDR3 DNA. A D gene is named only where the DNA matches it firmly. Not all rows give a size; the values are once, few, many and, for expanded clones, a class.

D gene: -; V gene: TRBV5-4; J gene: TRBJ2-7; clone size: -; CDR3 protein: CAWGRERGHEQYF; CDR3 DNA: TGTGCCTGGGGTCGGGAGAGAGGCCACGAGCAGTACTTC
D gene: TRBD1; V gene: TRBV5-1; J gene: TRBJ2-7; clone size: -; CDR3 protein: CASSHDRVGYEQYF; CDR3 DNA: TGCGCCAGCAGTCACGACAGGGTGGGTTACGAGCAGTACTTC
D gene: TRBD2; V gene: TRBV6-6; J gene: TRBJ2-5; clone size: -; CDR3 protein: CASSYPQGLAQETQYF; CDR3 DNA: TGTGCCAGCAGTTACCCGCAAGGACTAGCACAAGAGACCCAGTACTTC
D gene: TRBD1; V gene: TRBV4-2; J gene: TRBJ1-1; clone size: -; CDR3 protein: CASSLASGQAGYTEAFF; CDR3 DNA: TGTGCCAGCAGCCTCGCTTCGGGACAGGCAGGATACACTGAAGCTTTCTTT
D gene: TRBD2; V gene: TRBV27; J gene: TRBJ2-7; clone size: -; CDR3 protein: CASRSSGNSEQYF; CDR3 DNA: TGTGCCAGCAGATCGAGCGGGAATTCCGAGCAGTACTTC
D gene: TRBD1; V gene: TRBV6-5; J gene: TRBJ2-1; clone size: once; CDR3 protein: CASRDRGMWHEQFF; CDR3 DNA: TGTGCCAGCAGGGACAGGGGAATGTGGCATGAGCAGTTCTTC
D gene: TRBD1; V gene: TRBV6-6; J gene: TRBJ1-4; clone size: -; CDR3 protein: CASRGQGREKLFF; CDR3 DNA: TGTGCCAGCAGAGGACAGGGACGCGAAAAACTGTTTTTT
D gene: -; V gene: TRBV28; J gene: TRBJ2-1; clone size: -; CDR3 protein: CASSLGRRLQWAQFF; CDR3 DNA: TGTGCCAGCAGTTTGGGGAGGCGCCTCCAATGGGCGCAGTTCTTC
D gene: TRBD1; V gene: TRBV7-9; J gene: TRBJ2-3; clone size: -; CDR3 protein: CSSRLTGDGTDTQYF; CDR3 DNA: TGTTCCAGTCGATTAACAGGGGACGGCACAGATACGCAGTATTTT
D gene: -; V gene: TRBV5-5; J gene: TRBJ1-1; clone size: -; CDR3 protein: CASIRDILTEAFF; CDR3 DNA: TGTGCCAGCATCCGGGACATACTTACTGAAGCTTTCTTT
D gene: -; V gene: TRBV10-3; J gene: TRBJ1-1; clone size: few; CDR3 protein: CAISPEDEAFF; CDR3 DNA: TGTGCCATCAGCCCCGAGGATGAAGCTTTCTTT
D gene: -; V gene: TRBV27; J gene: TRBJ2-4; clone size: -; CDR3 protein: CASSAWRAKNIQYF; CDR3 DNA: TGTGCCAGCAGCGCGTGGAGGGCCAAAAACATTCAGTACTTC
D gene: TRBD2; V gene: TRBV5-1; J gene: TRBJ2-3; clone size: -; CDR3 protein: CASSLGTSGIDPQYF; CDR3 DNA: TGCGCCAGCAGCTTGGGGACTAGCGGAATAGATCCGCAGTATTTT
D gene: -; V gene: TRBV4-1; J gene: TRBJ2-2; clone size: -; CDR3 protein: CASSQVGGSVTGELFF; CDR3 DNA: TGCGCCAGCAGCCAAGTGGGGGGTTCGGTCACCGGGGAGCTGTTTTTT
D gene: -; V gene: TRBV5-1; J gene: TRBJ2-7; clone size: -; CDR3 protein: CASSLGGSSYEQYF; CDR3 DNA: TGCGCCAGCAGCTTGGGTGGCAGCTCCTACGAGCAGTACTTC
D gene: -; V gene: TRBV30; J gene: TRBJ1-3; clone size: once; CDR3 protein: CAWSGQGGNTIYF; CDR3 DNA: TGTGCCTGGAGTGGCCAGGGAGGAAACACCATATATTTT
D gene: TRBD2; V gene: TRBV7-9; J gene: TRBJ2-1; clone size: -; CDR3 protein: CATQGLASYNEQFF; CDR3 DNA: TGTGCCACCCAGGGACTAGCGTCCTACAATGAGCAGTTCTTC
D gene: -; V gene: TRBV5-1; J gene: TRBJ1-1; clone size: -; CDR3 protein: CASSYAGMNTEAFF; CDR3 DNA: TGCGCCAGCAGCTATGCCGGGATGAACACTGAAGCTTTCTTT
D gene: -; V gene: TRBV6-1; J gene: TRBJ1-5; clone size: -; CDR3 protein: CASSEQGRLISQPQHF; CDR3 DNA: TGTGCCAGCAGTGAACAGGGGCGTTTGATCAGCCAGCCCCAGCATTTT
D gene: -; V gene: TRBV7-9; J gene: TRBJ2-5; clone size: -; CDR3 protein: CSSSGSGEYQETQYF; CDR3 DNA: TGTTCCAGCAGCGGCTCCGGAGAGTACCAAGAGACCCAGTACTTC
D gene: TRBD1; V gene: TRBV19; J gene: TRBJ2-5; clone size: -; CDR3 protein: CASSPRGRRETQYF; CDR3 DNA: TGTGCCAGTAGTCCAAGGGGGCGCAGGGAGACCCAGTACTTC
D gene: -; V gene: TRBV19; J gene: TRBJ2-1; clone size: -; CDR3 protein: CASSISSEEQFF; CDR3 DNA: TGTGCCAGTAGTATTTCGAGCGAGGAGCAGTTCTTC
D gene: -; V gene: TRBV7-8; J gene: TRBJ2-7; clone size: once; CDR3 protein: CASSQFSYEQYF; CDR3 DNA: TGTGCCAGCAGCCAATTCTCCTACGAGCAGTACTTC
D gene: TRBD1; V gene: TRBV6-6; J gene: TRBJ1-2; clone size: -; CDR3 protein: CAMRSGTDYGYTF; CDR3 DNA: TGTGCCATGCGCTCCGGGACAGATTATGGCTACACCTTC
D gene: -; V gene: TRBV28; J gene: TRBJ1-1; clone size: -; CDR3 protein: CASSLSPDNTEAFF; CDR3 DNA: TGTGCCAGCAGTTTATCTCCAGATAACACTGAAGCTTTCTTT
D gene: -; V gene: TRBV28; J gene: TRBJ2-6; clone size: -; CDR3 protein: CASNAGISGANVLTF; CDR3 DNA: TGTGCCAGCAATGCAGGGATCTCTGGGGCCAACGTCCTGACTTTC
D gene: TRBD1; V gene: TRBV7-9; J gene: TRBJ2-7; clone size: -; CDR3 protein: CASSFGQGDYEQYF; CDR3 DNA: TGTGCCAGCAGCTTCGGACAGGGGGACTACGAGCAGTACTTC
D gene: TRBD2; V gene: TRBV15; J gene: TRBJ2-3; clone size: -; CDR3 protein: CATSRDLAVMDTQYF; CDR3 DNA: TGTGCCACCAGCAGAGATCTAGCGGTGATGGATACGCAGTATTTT
D gene: -; V gene: TRBV6-5; J gene: TRBJ2-2; clone size: -; CDR3 protein: CASSYGGGAVTGELFF; CDR3 DNA: TGTGCCAGCAGTTACGGAGGGGGCGCAGTCACCGGGGAGCTGTTTTTT
D gene: TRBD1; V gene: TRBV19; J gene: TRBJ1-2; clone size: -; CDR3 protein: CASSLSGTGVYGYTF; CDR3 DNA: TGTGCCAGTAGTCTTTCCGGGACAGGGGTTTATGGCTACACCTTC
D gene: TRBD2; V gene: TRBV6-5; J gene: TRBJ2-1; clone size: once; CDR3 protein: CASSYSSGSSYNEQFF; CDR3 DNA: TGTGCCAGCAGTTATTCGAGCGGGAGCTCCTACAATGAGCAGTTCTTC
D gene: -; V gene: TRBV27; J gene: TRBJ1-1; clone size: -; CDR3 protein: CASAGVMEFMNTEAFF; CDR3 DNA: TGTGCCAGCGCAGGGGTTATGGAATTCATGAACACTGAAGCTTTCTTT
D gene: TRBD1; V gene: TRBV7-8; J gene: TRBJ1-3; clone size: -; CDR3 protein: CASSRTGSGNTIYF; CDR3 DNA: TGTGCCAGCAGCCGGACAGGCTCTGGAAACACCATATATTTT
D gene: -; V gene: TRBV11-3; J gene: TRBJ1-5; clone size: -; CDR3 protein: CASSFCGQRGNQPQHF; CDR3 DNA: TGTGCCAGCAGCTTTTGCGGGCAGAGGGGCAATCAGCCCCAGCATTTT
D gene: -; V gene: TRBV30; J gene: TRBJ1-3; clone size: -; CDR3 protein: CAWTPGLVSSGNTIYF; CDR3 DNA: TGTGCCTGGACTCCAGGACTTGTTAGCTCTGGAAACACCATATATTTT
D gene: TRBD2; V gene: TRBV5-4; J gene: TRBJ2-1; clone size: -; CDR3 protein: CASSLESSGSLGNEQFF; CDR3 DNA: TGTGCCAGCAGCTTGGAATCAAGCGGGAGCCTCGGGAATGAGCAGTTCTTC
D gene: TRBD1; V gene: TRBV18; J gene: TRBJ1-1; clone size: -; CDR3 protein: CASSPGTGRVNTEAFF; CDR3 DNA: TGTGCCAGCTCCCCGGGGACAGGGAGGGTGAACACTGAAGCTTTCTTT
D gene: -; V gene: TRBV28; J gene: TRBJ1-4; clone size: -; CDR3 protein: CASSLLSATNEKLFF; CDR3 DNA: TGTGCCAGCAGTCTCCTCAGCGCAACTAATGAAAAACTGTTTTTT
D gene: -; V gene: TRBV5-4; J gene: TRBJ2-3; clone size: -; CDR3 protein: CASSLDLASTDTQYF; CDR3 DNA: TGTGCCAGCAGCTTGGACCTAGCGAGCACAGATACGCAGTATTTT
D gene: -; V gene: TRBV5-1; J gene: TRBJ1-2; clone size: -; CDR3 protein: CASSLTGWSNYGYTF; CDR3 DNA: TGCGCCAGCAGCTTGACAGGGTGGAGTAACTATGGCTACACCTTC
D gene: TRBD2; V gene: TRBV7-9; J gene: TRBJ2-7; clone size: few; CDR3 protein: CASSFQREKYEQYF; CDR3 DNA: TGTGCCAGCAGCTTTCAGCGGGAGAAGTACGAGCAGTACTTC
D gene: TRBD1; V gene: TRBV5-1; J gene: TRBJ1-4; clone size: -; CDR3 protein: CASSLRQGGTNEKLFF; CDR3 DNA: TGCGCCAGCAGCCTGCGACAGGGGGGAACTAATGAAAAACTGTTTTTT
D gene: -; V gene: TRBV28; J gene: TRBJ1-5; clone size: -; CDR3 protein: CASSWPGESNQPQHF; CDR3 DNA: TGTGCCAGCAGTTGGCCAGGGGAGAGCAATCAGCCCCAGCATTTT
D gene: -; V gene: TRBV29-1; J gene: TRBJ1-1; clone size: few; CDR3 protein: CSGGRGWGMNTEAFF; CDR3 DNA: TGCAGCGGAGGAAGGGGGTGGGGGATGAACACTGAAGCTTTCTTT
D gene: -; V gene: TRBV7-8; J gene: TRBJ2-7; clone size: -; CDR3 protein: CASSLAIWRAVGYEQYF; CDR3 DNA: TGTGCCAGCAGCTTAGCGATATGGAGGGCCGTGGGGTACGAGCAGTACTTC
D gene: TRBD2; V gene: TRBV27; J gene: TRBJ2-1; clone size: -; CDR3 protein: CASSWGLAGPYNEQFF; CDR3 DNA: TGTGCCAGCAGTTGGGGACTAGCGGGCCCCTACAATGAGCAGTTCTTC
D gene: -; V gene: TRBV5-1; J gene: TRBJ2-5; clone size: -; CDR3 protein: CASSLGGQETQYF; CDR3 DNA: TGCGCCAGCAGCTTGGGCGGACAAGAGACCCAGTACTTC
D gene: -; V gene: TRBV11-2; J gene: TRBJ2-1; clone size: -; CDR3 protein: CASSLEAGYNEQFF; CDR3 DNA: TGTGCCAGCAGCTTAGAGGCTGGCTACAATGAGCAGTTCTTC
D gene: -; V gene: TRBV5-1; J gene: TRBJ2-5; clone size: -; CDR3 protein: CASSLAVQETQYF; CDR3 DNA: TGCGCCAGCAGCTTGGCCGTCCAAGAGACCCAGTACTTC
D gene: -; V gene: TRBV5-1; J gene: TRBJ2-2; clone size: once; CDR3 protein: CASSFAGNTGELFF; CDR3 DNA: TGCGCCAGCAGCTTCGCGGGAAACACCGGGGAGCTGTTTTTT
D gene: -; V gene: TRBV30; J gene: TRBJ2-3; clone size: -; CDR3 protein: CAWGQGLPSDTQYF; CDR3 DNA: TGTGCCTGGGGCCAGGGGCTACCCTCAGATACGCAGTATTTT
D gene: -; V gene: TRBV7-2; J gene: TRBJ1-4; clone size: -; CDR3 protein: CASSLGGDNEKLFF; CDR3 DNA: TGTGCCAGCAGCTTAGGGGGGGATAATGAAAAACTGTTTTTT
D gene: -; V gene: TRBV15; J gene: TRBJ2-7; clone size: -; CDR3 protein: CATTLSGAYEQYF; CDR3 DNA: TGTGCCACCACCCTTTCGGGAGCTTACGAGCAGTACTTC
D gene: -; V gene: TRBV4-2; J gene: TRBJ1-5; clone size: -; CDR3 protein: CASTENYSNQPQHF; CDR3 DNA: TGTGCCAGCACCGAGAATTATAGCAATCAGCCCCAGCATTTT
D gene: TRBD1; V gene: TRBV6-5; J gene: TRBJ1-1; clone size: -; CDR3 protein: CASRSGQGRTEAFF; CDR3 DNA: TGTGCCAGCAGATCGGGACAGGGGAGGACCGAAGCTTTCTTT